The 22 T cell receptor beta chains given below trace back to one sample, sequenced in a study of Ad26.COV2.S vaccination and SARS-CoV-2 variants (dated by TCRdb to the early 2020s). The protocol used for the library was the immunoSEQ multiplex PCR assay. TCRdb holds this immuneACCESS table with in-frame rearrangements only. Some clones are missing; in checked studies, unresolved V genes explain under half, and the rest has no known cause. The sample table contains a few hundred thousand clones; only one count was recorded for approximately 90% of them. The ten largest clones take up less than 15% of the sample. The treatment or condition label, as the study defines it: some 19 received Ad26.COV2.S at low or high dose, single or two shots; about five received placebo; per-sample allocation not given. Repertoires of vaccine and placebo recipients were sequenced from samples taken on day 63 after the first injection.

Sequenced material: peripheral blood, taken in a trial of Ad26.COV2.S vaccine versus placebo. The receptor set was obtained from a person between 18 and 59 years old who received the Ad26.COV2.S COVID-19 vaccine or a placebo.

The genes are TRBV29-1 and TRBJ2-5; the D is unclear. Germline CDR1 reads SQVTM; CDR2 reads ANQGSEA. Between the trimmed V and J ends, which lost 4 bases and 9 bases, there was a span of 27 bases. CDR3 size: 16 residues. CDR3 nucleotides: TGCAGCGTTGGATCAAATATCGGGCCCCAAAAGAAGGCCCAGTACTTC. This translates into CSVGSNIGPQKKAQYF.

For the CDR3, the DNA is TGTGCCTGGTCGGGCAGCGCCTACGAGCAGTACTTC. Translated, it gives CAWSGSAYEQYF. The chain uses TRBV30 and TRBJ2-7; no clear D gene. This CDR3 has 12 amino acids. V gave up 5 bases and J gave up 2 bases, with 10 bases separating them. Germline V lookup: CDR1 GTSNPN, CDR2 SVGIG (reference sequence).

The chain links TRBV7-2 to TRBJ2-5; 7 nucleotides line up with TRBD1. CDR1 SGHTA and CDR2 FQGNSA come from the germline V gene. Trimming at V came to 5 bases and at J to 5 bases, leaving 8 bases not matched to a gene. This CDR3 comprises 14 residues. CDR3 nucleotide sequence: TGTGCCAGCAGCCTAACTACAGGGGCCGAGACCCAGTACTTC. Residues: CASSLTTGAETQYF.

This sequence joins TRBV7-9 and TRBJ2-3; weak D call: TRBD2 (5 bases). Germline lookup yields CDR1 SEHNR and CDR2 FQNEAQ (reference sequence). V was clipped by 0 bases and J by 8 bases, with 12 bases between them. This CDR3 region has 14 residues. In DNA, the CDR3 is TGTGCCAGCAGCTTAGCTTCAAGCGAGGGTACGCAGTATTTT. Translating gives CASSLASSEGTQYF. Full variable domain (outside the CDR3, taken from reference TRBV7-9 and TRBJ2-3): DTGVSQNPRHKITKRGQNVTFRCDPISEHNRLYWYRQTLGQGPEFLTYFQNEAQLEKSRLLSDRFSAERPKGSFSTLEIQRTEQGDSAMYLCASSLASSEGTQYFGPGTRLTVL.

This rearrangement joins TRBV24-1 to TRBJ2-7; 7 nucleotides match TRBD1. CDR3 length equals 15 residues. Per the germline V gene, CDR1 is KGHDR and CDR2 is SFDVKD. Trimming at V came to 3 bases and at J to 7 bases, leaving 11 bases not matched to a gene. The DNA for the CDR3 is TGTGCCACCAGTGATCGAAACGACAGGGATGAAGAGCAGTACTTC. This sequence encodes CATSDRNDRDEEQYF.

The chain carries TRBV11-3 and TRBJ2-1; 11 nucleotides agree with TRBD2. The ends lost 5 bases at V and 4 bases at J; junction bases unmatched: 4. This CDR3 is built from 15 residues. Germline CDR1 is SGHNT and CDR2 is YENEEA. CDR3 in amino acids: CASSELAGAYNEQFF. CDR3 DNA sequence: TGTGCCAGCAGCGAACTAGCGGGAGCTTACAATGAGCAGTTCTTC.

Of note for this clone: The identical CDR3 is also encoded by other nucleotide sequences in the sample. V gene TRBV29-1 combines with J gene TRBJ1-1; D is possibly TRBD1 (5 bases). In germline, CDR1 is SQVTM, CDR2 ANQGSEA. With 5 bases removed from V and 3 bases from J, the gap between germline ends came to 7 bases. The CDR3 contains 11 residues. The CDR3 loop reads CSVRRDTEAFF. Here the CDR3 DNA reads TGCAGCGTTCGCAGGGACACTGAAGCTTTCTTT.

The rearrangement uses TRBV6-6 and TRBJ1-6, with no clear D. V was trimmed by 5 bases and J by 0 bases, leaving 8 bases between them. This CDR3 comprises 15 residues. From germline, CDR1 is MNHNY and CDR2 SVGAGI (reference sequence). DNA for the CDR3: TGTGCCAGCAGTGCGTCATCCTCCTATAATTCACCCCTCCACTTT. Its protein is CASSASSSYNSPLHF.

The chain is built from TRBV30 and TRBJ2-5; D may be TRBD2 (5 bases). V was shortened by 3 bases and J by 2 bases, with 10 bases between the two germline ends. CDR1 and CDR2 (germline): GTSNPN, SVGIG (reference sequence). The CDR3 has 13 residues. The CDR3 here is CAWRGVRQETQYF. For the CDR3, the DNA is TGTGCCTGGAGGGGAGTAAGACAAGAGACCCAGTACTTC.

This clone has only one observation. The CDR3 coding sequence is TGTGCCAGCAGCTTAGCCCGGACAGGACAAGAGACCCAGTACTTC. Translated: CASSLARTGQETQYF. This chain connects TRBV7-2 to TRBJ2-5, with 7 bases lining up with TRBD1. The CDR3 is 15 amino acids. CDR1 and CDR2 from the germline V gene are SGHTA and FQGNSA. Germline trimming cut 0 bases from V and 2 bases from J; bases unmatched to any gene: 3.

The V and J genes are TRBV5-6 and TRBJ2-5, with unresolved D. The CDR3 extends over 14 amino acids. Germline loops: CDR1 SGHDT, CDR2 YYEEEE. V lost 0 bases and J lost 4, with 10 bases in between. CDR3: CASSLVGPGETQYF. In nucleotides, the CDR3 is TGTGCCAGCAGCTTGGTTGGACCCGGAGAGACCCAGTACTTC.

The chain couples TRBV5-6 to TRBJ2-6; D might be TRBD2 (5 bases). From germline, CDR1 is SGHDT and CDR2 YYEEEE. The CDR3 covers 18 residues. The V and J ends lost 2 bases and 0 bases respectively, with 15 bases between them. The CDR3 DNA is TGTGCCAGCAGCTTCCTCGGGGTACTGGGCTCTGGGGCCAACGTCCTGACTTTC. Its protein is CASSFLGVLGSGANVLTF.

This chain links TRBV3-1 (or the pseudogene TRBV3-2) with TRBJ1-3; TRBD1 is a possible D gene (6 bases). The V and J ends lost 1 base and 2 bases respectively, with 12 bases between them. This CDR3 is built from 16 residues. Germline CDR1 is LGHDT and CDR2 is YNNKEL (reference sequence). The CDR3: CASSQGLGAAGNTIYF. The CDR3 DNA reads TGTGCCAGCAGCCAAGGTCTGGGGGCGGCTGGAAACACCATATATTTT.

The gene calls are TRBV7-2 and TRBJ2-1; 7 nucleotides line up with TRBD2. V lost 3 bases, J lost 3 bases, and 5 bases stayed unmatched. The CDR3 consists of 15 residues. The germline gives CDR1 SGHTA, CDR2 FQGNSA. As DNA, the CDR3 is TGTGCCAGCAGCTTGAACCTAGCGGACTACAATGAGCAGTTCTTC. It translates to CASSLNLADYNEQFF.

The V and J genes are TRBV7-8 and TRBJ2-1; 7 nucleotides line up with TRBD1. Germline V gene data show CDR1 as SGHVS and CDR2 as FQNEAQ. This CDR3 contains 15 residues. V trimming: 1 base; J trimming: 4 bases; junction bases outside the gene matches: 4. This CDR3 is CASSLDRGPYNEQFF. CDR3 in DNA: TGTGCCAGCAGCTTAGACAGGGGACCTTACAATGAGCAGTTCTTC.

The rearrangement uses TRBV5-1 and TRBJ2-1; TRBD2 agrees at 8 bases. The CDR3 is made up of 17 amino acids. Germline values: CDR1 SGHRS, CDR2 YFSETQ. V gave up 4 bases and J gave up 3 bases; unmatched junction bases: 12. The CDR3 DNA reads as TGCGCCAGCAGCCCGACCCGGACTAGCTTGGGCTACAATGAGCAGTTCTTC. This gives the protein CASSPTRTSLGYNEQFF.

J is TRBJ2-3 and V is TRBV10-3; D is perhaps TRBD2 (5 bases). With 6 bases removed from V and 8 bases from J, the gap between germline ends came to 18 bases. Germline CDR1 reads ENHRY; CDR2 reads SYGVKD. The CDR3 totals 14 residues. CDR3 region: CAIRGEVSAATQYF. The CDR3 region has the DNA TGTGCCATCAGGGGCGAGGTATCAGCGGCTACGCAGTATTTT.

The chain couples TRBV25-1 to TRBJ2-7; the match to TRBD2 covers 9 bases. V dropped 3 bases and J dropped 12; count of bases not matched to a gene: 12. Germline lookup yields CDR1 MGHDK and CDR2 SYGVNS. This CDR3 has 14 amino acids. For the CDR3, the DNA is TGTGCCAGCAGTGAGGGTCCGGGGAGCGGGGGGCTGTACTTC. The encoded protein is CASSEGPGSGGLYF.

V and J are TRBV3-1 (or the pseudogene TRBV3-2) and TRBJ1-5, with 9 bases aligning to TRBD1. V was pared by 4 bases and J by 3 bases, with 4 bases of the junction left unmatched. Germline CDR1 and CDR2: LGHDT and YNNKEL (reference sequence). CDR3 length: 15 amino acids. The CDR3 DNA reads TGTGCCAGCAGCCTCGGGACAGGGAACAATCAGCCCCAGCATTTT. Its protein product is CASSLGTGNNQPQHF.

The CDR3 spells CASAGGGNYGYTF. CDR3 in DNA: TGTGCCAGCGCTGGAGGGGGTAACTATGGCTACACCTTC. The rearrangement uses TRBV28 and TRBJ1-2, with D perhaps matching TRBD1 (6 bases). The V end lost 8 bases, the J end lost 1 base, and 11 bases lay between the germline ends. In germline, CDR1 is MDHEN, CDR2 SYDVKM. The CDR3 spans 13 residues.

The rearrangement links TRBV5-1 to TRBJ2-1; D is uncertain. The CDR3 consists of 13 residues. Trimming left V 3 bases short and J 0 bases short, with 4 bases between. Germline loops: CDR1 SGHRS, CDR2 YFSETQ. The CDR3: CASSWSSYNEQFF. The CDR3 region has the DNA TGCGCCAGCAGCTGGAGCTCCTACAATGAGCAGTTCTTC.

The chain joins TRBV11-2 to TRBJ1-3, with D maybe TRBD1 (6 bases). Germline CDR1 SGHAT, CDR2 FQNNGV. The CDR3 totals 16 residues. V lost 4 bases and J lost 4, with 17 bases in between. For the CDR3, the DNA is TGTGCCAGCAGCTCGCCATGGACAGCCTCGGGAAACACCATATATTTT. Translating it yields CASSSPWTASGNTIYF.